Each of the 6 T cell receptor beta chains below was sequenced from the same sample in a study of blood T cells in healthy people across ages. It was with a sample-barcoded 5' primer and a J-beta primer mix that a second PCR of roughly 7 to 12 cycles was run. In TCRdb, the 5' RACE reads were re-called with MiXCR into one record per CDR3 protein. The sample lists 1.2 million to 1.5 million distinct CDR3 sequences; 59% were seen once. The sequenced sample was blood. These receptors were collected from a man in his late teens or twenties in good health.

Written as DNA, the CDR3 is TGTGCCAGCAGCGCCGGCCCGGAAGGCTTCTACACCTTC. Its protein product is CASSAGPEGFYTF. The genes are TRBV11-2 and TRBJ1-2; D remains unclear. Germline CDR1 is SGHAT and CDR2 is FQNNGV. Trimming left V 5 bases short and J 10 bases short, with 17 bases between. The CDR3 has 13 residues.

The CDR3 region has the DNA TGCGCCAGCAGCTTGGCGGCAGGGGAGATAGAGACCCAGTACTTC. Translation: CASSLAAGEIETQYF. This sequence joins TRBV5-1 and TRBJ2-5; a possible D gene is TRBD1 (6 bases). Trimming removed 0 bases at V and 4 bases at J, with 13 bases between. This CDR3 contains 15 residues. Germline CDR1 SGHRS, CDR2 YFSETQ. Full variable domain (outside the CDR3, taken from reference TRBV5-1 and TRBJ2-5): KAGVTQTPRYLIKTRGQQVTLSCSPISGHRSVSWYQQTPGQGLQFLFEYFSETQRNKGNFPGRFSGRQFSNSRSEMNVSTLELGDSALYLCASSLAAGEIETQYFGPGTRLLVL.

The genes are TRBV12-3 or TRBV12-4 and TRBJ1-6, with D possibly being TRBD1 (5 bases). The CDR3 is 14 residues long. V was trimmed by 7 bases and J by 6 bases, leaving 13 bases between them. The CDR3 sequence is CASTWQGPNSPLHF. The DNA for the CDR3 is TGTGCCAGCACCTGGCAGGGCCCTAATTCACCCCTCCACTTT.

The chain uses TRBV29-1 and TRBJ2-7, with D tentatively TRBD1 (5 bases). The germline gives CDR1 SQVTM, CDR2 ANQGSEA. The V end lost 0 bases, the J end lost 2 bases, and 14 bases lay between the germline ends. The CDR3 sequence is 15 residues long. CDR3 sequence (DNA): TGCAGCGTTGAAGATCCCGAGACGACAGCCTACGAGCAGTACTTC. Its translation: CSVEDPETTAYEQYF.

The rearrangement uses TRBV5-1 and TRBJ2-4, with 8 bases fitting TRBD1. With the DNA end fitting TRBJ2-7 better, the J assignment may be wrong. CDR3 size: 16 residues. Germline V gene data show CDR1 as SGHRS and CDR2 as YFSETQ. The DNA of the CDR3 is TGCGCCAGCAGCTTGGTCCACGATAACAGGGGGAGCGAGCAGTACTTC. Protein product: CASSLVHDNRGSEQYF.

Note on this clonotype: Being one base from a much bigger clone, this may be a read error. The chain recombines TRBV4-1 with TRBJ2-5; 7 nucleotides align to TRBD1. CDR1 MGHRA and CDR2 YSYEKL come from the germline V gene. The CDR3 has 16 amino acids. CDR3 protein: CAGSQGRQGLWETQYF. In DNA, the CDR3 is TGCGCCGGCAGCCAAGGGCGACAGGGTCTGTGGGAGACCCAGTACTTC.